The clone carrying this TCR beta chain has a count of ten or more. The data stem from a study of regulatory T cells in long-lasting Graves disease. Whole-study context: Patients newly diagnosed with Graves' had been on antithyroid drugs for under 3 months.

Both iRepertoire HTBI primers and Arm-PCR of CDR3 regions were used to build the TCR beta libraries. TCRdb re-called the multiplex PCR reads with MiXCR, one entry per CDR3 protein. The repertoire holds around 480,000 distinct CDR3 sequences, with 15% to 20% as singletons. CDR1 SGHRS and CDR2 YFSETQ come from the germline V gene. V lost 0 bases and J 5 bases, leaving 15 bases between the germline ends. This CDR3 is 16 amino acids long. The time point: newly diagnosed GD, antithyroid drugs for less than 3 months. TCR sequences were obtained from RNA taken from PBMCs. The same sample was also studied in work on T cells in Graves' hyperthyroidism and ophthalmopathy.

This chain connects TRBV5-1 to TRBJ2-1; D tentatively reads TRBD1 or TRBD2 (5 bases each). The sequence was collected from a man aged 35-49 years with Graves disease. Sequenced material: peripheral blood mononuclear cells (PBMCs), taken at new diagnosis, from a patient treated with antithyroid drugs. The CDR3 loop is CASSLVVGTANNEQFF. The CDR3 DNA follows: TGCGCCAGCAGCTTGGTGGTCGGGACGGCGAACAATGAGCAGTTCTTC.